A few counts support the clone carrying this TCR beta chain. Only in-frame clones appear in the TCRdb table, and some are missing; sequencing was by immunoSEQ multiplex PCR. The sample has about 73,000 clones; about 92% are singletons. The data are from a study of T cell changes during pregnancy in multiple sclerosis. This specimen consisted of peripheral blood, obtained in the third trimester of pregnancy. The TCR was taken from a female donor in good health, enrolled as a control in a pregnancy study.

CDR3 sequence (DNA): TGCGCCAGCAGCGTAGGACTAGCGGGGGTCCAAGAGACCCAGTACTTC. Amino acids: CASSVGLAGVQETQYF. The rearrangement links TRBV5-1 to TRBJ2-5; 13 bases are shared with TRBD2. Germline CDR1 reads SGHRS; CDR2 reads YFSETQ. The CDR3 length is 16 residues. Unmatched junction bases numbered 4, after V lost 4 bases and J lost 1 base.